This TCR beta chain is drawn from a study of cytomegalovirus exposure and HLA in healthy donors. PCR involved 60 Vbeta and 13 Jbeta primers. Profiled with immunoSEQ multiplex PCR; TCRdb holds only in-frame clones, not every one. The sample has some 130,000 clones, around 73% seen once. This clone was picked up a small number of times. V was trimmed by 2 bases and J by 3 bases, leaving 4 bases between them. The CDR3 spans 12 residues. CDR1 and CDR2 (germline): SNHLY, FYNNEI. The gene calls are TRBV2 and TRBJ1-1; D gene unclear. The sequence was collected from a female donor in good health and CMV-seronegative. Sequenced input: PBMCs. The chain's CDR3 is CASSEQYTEAFF. The DNA for the CDR3 is TGTGCCAGCAGTGAACAGTACACTGAAGCTTTCTTT.